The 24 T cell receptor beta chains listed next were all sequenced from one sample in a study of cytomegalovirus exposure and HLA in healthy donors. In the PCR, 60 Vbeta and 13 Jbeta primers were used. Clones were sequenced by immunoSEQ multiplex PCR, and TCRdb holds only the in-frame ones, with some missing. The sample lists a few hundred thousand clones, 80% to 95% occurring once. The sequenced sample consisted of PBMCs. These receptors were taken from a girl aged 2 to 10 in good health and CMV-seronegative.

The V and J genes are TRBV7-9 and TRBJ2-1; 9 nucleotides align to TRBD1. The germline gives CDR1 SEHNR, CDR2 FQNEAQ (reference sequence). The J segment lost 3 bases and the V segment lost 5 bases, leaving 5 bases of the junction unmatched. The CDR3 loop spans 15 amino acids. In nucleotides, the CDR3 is TGTGCCAGCAGCCTGGGACAGGGAGTCTACAATGAGCAGTTCTTC. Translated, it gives CASSLGQGVYNEQFF. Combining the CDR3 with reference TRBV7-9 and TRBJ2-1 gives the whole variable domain DTGVSQNPRHKITKRGQNVTFRCDPISEHNRLYWYRQTLGQGPEFLTYFQNEAQLEKSRLLSDRFSAERPKGSFSTLEIQRTEQGDSAMYLCASSLGQGVYNEQFFGPGTRLTVL.

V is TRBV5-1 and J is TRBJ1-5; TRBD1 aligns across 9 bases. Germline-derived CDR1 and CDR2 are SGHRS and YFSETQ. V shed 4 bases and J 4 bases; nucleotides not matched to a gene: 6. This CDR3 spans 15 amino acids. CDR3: CASSLDRGENQPQHF. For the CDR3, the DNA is TGCGCCAGCAGCCTGGACAGGGGAGAGAATCAGCCCCAGCATTTT.

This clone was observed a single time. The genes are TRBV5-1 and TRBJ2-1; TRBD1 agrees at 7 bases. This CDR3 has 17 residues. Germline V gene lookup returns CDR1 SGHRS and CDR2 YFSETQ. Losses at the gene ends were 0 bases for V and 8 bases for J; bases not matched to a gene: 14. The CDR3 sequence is CASSLDPGGRRVDEQFF. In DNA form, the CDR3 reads TGCGCCAGCAGCTTGGACCCAGGGGGTCGAAGGGTCGATGAGCAGTTCTTC.

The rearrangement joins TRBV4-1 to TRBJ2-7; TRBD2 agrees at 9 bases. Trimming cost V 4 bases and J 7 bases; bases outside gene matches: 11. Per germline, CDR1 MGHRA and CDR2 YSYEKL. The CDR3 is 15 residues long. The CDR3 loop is CASSRRAGGPEEQYF. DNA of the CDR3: TGCGCCAGCAGCCGTCGGGCGGGGGGGCCGGAAGAGCAGTACTTC.

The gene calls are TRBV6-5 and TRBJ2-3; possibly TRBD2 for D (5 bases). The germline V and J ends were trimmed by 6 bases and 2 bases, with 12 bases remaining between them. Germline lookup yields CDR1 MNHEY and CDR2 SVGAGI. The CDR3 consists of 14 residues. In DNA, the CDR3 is TGTGCCAGCAGACTAGAACGGAACACAGATACGCAGTATTTT. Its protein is CASRLERNTDTQYF.

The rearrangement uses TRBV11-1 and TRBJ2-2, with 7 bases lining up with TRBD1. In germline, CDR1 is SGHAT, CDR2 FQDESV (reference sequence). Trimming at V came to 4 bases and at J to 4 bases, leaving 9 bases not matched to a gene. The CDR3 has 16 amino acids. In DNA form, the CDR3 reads TGTGCCAGCAGCTCAACCCCCCAGGGGGTCACCGGGGAGCTGTTTTTT. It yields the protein CASSSTPQGVTGELFF.

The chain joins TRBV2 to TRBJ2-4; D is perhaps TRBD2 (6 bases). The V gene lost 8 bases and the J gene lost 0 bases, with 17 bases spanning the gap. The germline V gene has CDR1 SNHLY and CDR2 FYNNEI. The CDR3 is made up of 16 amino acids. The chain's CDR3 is CASYSKKRVAKNIQYF. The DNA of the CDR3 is TGTGCCAGCTACTCCAAAAAGCGGGTAGCCAAAAACATTCAGTACTTC.

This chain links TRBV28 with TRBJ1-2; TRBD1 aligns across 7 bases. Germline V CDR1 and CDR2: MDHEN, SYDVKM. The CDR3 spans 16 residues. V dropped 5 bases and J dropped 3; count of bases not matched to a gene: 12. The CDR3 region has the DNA TGTGCCAGCAGTCCAAGACAGGGTACAGTATACTATGGCTACACCTTC. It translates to CASSPRQGTVYYGYTF.

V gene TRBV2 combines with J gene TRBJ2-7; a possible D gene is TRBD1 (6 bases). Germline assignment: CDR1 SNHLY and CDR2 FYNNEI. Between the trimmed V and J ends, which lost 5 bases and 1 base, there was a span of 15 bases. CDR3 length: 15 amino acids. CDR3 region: CASSSSVDSSYEQYF. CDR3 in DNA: TGTGCCAGCAGTTCCAGCGTGGACAGTTCCTACGAGCAGTACTTC.

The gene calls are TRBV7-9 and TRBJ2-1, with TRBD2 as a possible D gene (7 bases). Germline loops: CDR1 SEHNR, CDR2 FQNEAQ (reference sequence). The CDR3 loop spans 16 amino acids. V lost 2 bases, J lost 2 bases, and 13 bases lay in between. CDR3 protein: CASSLRGGVPYNEQFF. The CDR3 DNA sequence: TGTGCCAGCAGCTTAAGGGGGGGGGTGCCCTACAATGAGCAGTTCTTC.

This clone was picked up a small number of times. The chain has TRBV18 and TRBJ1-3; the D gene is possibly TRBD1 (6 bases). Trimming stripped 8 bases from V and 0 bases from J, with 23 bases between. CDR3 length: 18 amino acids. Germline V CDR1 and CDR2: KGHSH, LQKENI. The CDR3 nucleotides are TGTGCCAGCCGCCCCAGGGGCCGCGGGGGCCACTCTGGAAACACCATATATTTT. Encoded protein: CASRPRGRGGHSGNTIYF.

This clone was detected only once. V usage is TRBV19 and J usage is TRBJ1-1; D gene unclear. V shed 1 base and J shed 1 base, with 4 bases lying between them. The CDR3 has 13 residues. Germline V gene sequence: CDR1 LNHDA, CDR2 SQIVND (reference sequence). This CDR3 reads CASSIGQNTEAFF. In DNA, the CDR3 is TGTGCCAGTAGTATAGGACAGAACACTGAAGCTTTCTTT.

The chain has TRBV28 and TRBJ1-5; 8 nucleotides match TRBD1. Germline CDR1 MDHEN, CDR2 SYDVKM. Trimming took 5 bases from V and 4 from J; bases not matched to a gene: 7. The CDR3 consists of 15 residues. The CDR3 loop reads CASSPGQGNNQPQHF. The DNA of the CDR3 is TGTGCCAGCAGTCCCGGACAGGGAAATAATCAGCCCCAGCATTTT.

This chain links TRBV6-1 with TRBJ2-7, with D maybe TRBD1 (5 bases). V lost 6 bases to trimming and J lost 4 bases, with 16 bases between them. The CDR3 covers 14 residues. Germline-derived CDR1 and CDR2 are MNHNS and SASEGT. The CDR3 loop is CASRHRGTGYEQYF. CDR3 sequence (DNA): TGTGCCAGCAGACACAGAGGTACAGGTTACGAGCAGTACTTC.

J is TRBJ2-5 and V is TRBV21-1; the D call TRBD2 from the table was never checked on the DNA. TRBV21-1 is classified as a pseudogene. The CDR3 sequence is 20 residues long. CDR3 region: CASSKECWPSGGKTQETQYF. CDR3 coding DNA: TGTGCCAGCAGCAAAGAGTGTTGGCCTAGCGGGGGGAAAACTCAAGAGACCCAGTACTTC.

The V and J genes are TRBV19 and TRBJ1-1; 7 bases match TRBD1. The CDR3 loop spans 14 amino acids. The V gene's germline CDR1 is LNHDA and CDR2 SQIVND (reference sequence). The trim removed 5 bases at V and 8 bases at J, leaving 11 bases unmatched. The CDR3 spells CASSPRDRVMEAFF. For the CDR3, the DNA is TGTGCCAGTAGTCCGCGGGACAGAGTGATGGAAGCTTTCTTT.

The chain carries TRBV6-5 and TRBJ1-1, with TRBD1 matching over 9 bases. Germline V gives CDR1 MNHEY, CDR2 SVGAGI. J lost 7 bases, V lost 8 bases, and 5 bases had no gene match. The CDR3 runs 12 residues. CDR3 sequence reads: CASGDRDFEAFF. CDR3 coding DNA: TGTGCCAGCGGGGACAGGGATTTTGAAGCTTTCTTT.

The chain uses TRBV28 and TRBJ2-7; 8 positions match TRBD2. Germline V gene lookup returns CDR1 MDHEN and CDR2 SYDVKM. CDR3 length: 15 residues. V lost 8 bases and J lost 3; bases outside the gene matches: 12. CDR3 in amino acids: CASFPSGGAGYEQYF. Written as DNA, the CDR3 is TGTGCCAGCTTTCCCAGCGGGGGAGCCGGCTACGAGCAGTACTTC.

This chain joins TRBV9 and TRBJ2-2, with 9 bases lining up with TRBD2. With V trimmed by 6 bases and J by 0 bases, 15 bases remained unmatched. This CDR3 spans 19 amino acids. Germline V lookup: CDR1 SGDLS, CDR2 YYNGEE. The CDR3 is CASKDSPLAGGSNTGELFF. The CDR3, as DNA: TGTGCCAGCAAAGACTCCCCATTGGCGGGGGGGTCGAACACCGGGGAGCTGTTTTTT.

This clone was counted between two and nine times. The CDR3 protein is CASSYGQGSYEQYF. The CDR3 nucleotides read TGTGCCAGCAGCTACGGGCAGGGATCCTACGAGCAGTACTTC. The genes are TRBV13 and TRBJ2-7; D may be TRBD1 (5 bases). Germline CDR1 reads PRHDT; CDR2 reads FYEKMQ (reference sequence). V lost 4 bases, J lost 1 base, and 11 bases lay in between. The CDR3 extends over 14 amino acids.

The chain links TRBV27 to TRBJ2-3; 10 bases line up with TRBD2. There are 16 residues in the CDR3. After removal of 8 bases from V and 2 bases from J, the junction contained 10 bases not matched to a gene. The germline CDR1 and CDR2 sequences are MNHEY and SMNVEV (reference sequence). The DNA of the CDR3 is TGTGCCAGCGGAAGGAAACTAGCGGGGTCCACAGATACGCAGTATTTT. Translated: CASGRKLAGSTDTQYF.

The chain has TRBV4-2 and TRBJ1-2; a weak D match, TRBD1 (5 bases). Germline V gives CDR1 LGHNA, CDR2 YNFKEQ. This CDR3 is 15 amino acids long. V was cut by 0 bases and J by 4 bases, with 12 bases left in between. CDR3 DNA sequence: TGTGCCAGCAGCCAAGAAGAGGGACTAACCTATGGCTACACCTTC. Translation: CASSQEEGLTYGYTF.

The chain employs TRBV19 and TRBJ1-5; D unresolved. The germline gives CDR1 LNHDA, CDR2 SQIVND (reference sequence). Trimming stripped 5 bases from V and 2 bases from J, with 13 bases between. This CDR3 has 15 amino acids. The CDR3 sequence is CASSVIKAGNQPQHF. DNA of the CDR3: TGTGCCAGTAGTGTAATCAAAGCGGGCAATCAGCCCCAGCATTTT.

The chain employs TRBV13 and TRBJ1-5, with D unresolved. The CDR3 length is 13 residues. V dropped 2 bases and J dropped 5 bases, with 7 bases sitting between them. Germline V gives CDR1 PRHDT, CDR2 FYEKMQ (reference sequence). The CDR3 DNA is TGTGCCAGCAGCTTAACTCCATATCAGCCCCAGCATTTT. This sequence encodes CASSLTPYQPQHF. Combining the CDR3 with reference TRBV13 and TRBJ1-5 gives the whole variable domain AAGVIQSPRHLIKEKRETATLKCYPIPRHDTVYWYQQGPGQDPQFLISFYEKMQSDKGSIPDRFSAQQFSDYHSELNMSSLELGDSALYFCASSLTPYQPQHFGDGTRLSIL.